What follows are 31 T cell receptor beta chains derived from one specimen sequenced in a study of beta chain features in type 1 diabetes. General observations from the study: Moderately but significantly shorter TCRB CDR3s were found in Type 1 diabetes patients in all four CD4+ subsets.

These TCRs are of unknown antigen specificity. The investigators reverse transcribed all of the isolated RNA, so they sequenced expressed TCRB transcripts. Measured with immunoSEQ multiplex PCR; TCRdb has only the in-frame clones, and not every one. The sample holds under 400,000 clones, roughly 13% seen once. Sequencing input: naive CD4+ T cells from blood. The origin of the receptors is a woman aged 18-29 years with type 1 diabetes.

The rearrangement uses TRBV7-9 and TRBJ2-5, with D possibly matching TRBD2 (6 bases). Per germline, CDR1 SEHNR and CDR2 FQNEAQ (reference sequence). The CDR3 length is 17 residues. Deletions cut 0 bases from V and 2 bases from J, with 16 bases between. Here the CDR3 DNA reads TGTGCCAGCAGCTTAGCGACGAGGAGCGGGTGGCAAGAGACCCAGTACTTC. Its protein product is CASSLATRSGWQETQYF.

This clone came up a few times. The chain links TRBV19 to TRBJ2-7, with 7 bases fitting TRBD1. The trim removed 9 bases at V and 2 bases at J, leaving 7 bases unmatched. The V gene's germline CDR1 is LNHDA and CDR2 SQIVND (reference sequence). The CDR3 runs 13 residues. The DNA for the CDR3 is TGTGCCAGCCGTTCGGGACAGACCTACGAGCAGTACTTC. Residues: CASRSGQTYEQYF.

This clone has more than one count but fewer than ten. The rearrangement links TRBV30 to TRBJ1-1; D might be TRBD1 (6 bases). The CDR3 length is 12 residues. Germline assignment: CDR1 GTSNPN and CDR2 SVGIG (reference sequence). The V end lost 3 bases, the J end lost 5 bases, and 10 bases lay between the germline ends. The CDR3 DNA is TGTGCCTGGAGCCCAGGGGAAACTGAAGCTTTCTTT. Its protein is CAWSPGETEAFF.

The rearrangement links TRBV10-3 to TRBJ2-1; 10 nucleotides line up with TRBD2. Germline V gene lookup returns CDR1 ENHRY and CDR2 SYGVKD. The junction had 8 bases not matched to a gene; V was cut back by 0 bases and J by 9 bases. This CDR3 comprises 16 residues. DNA of the CDR3: TGTGCCATCAGTGAGTCGACGAGCGGGGGGGCATTTGAGCAGTTCTTC. It translates to CAISESTSGGAFEQFF.

This chain connects TRBV18 to TRBJ2-1; D call uncertain. V was trimmed by 6 bases and J by 7 bases, leaving 10 bases between them. CDR1 KGHSH and CDR2 LQKENI come from the germline V gene. The CDR3 is made up of 12 amino acids. This CDR3 is CASSPTANEQFF. CDR3 DNA: TGTGCCAGCTCGCCTACAGCTAATGAGCAGTTCTTC. Drawing the rest from reference TRBV18 and TRBJ2-1, the complete variable domain is NAGVMQNPRHLVRRRGQEARLRCSPMKGHSHVYWYRQLPEEGLKFMVYLQKENIIDESGMPKERFSAEFPKEGPSILRIQQVVRGDSAAYFCASSPTANEQFFGPGTRLTVL.

The chain employs TRBV6-5 and TRBJ2-7, with 8 bases aligning to TRBD2. Trimming took 6 bases from V and 3 from J; bases not matched to a gene: 10. CDR1 and CDR2 (germline): MNHEY, SVGAGI. The CDR3 covers 15 residues. The CDR3 loop reads CASRISAGDFYEQYF. The CDR3 nucleotides are TGTGCCAGCAGAATCTCAGCGGGAGATTTCTACGAGCAGTACTTC.

This clone was seen only a few times. The rearrangement uses TRBV7-9 and TRBJ1-1, with 7 bases fitting TRBD1. Unmatched junction bases numbered 7, after V lost 6 bases and J lost 6 bases. This CDR3 region has 13 residues. Germline lookup yields CDR1 SEHNR and CDR2 FQNEAQ (reference sequence). The chain's CDR3 is CASSPTGVPEAFF. In DNA form, the CDR3 reads TGTGCCAGCAGTCCCACAGGGGTTCCTGAAGCTTTCTTT.

This clone turned up a few times. The chain joins TRBV30 to TRBJ1-2, with D maybe TRBD1 (6 bases). CDR1 is GTSNPN, CDR2 SVGIG, per germline (reference sequence). V was pared by 2 bases and J by 4 bases, with 11 bases between. The CDR3 consists of 13 residues. The CDR3 sequence is CAWSLGTPYGYTF. CDR3 in DNA: TGTGCCTGGAGTCTAGGGACACCCTATGGCTACACCTTC.

This clone was detected only a few times. This rearrangement joins TRBV7-9 to TRBJ2-5; D is uncertain. This CDR3 has 11 residues. V gave up 5 bases and J gave up 6 bases, with 7 bases separating them. Germline assignment: CDR1 SEHNR and CDR2 FQNEAQ (reference sequence). The CDR3 loop is CASSPVQTQYF. The CDR3 DNA is TGTGCCAGCAGCCCCGTTCAGACCCAGTACTTC.

The rearrangement joins TRBV6-6 to TRBJ2-1; 14 bases map to TRBD2. V gave up 5 bases and J gave up 9 bases; unmatched junction bases: 9. The CDR3 covers 16 residues. Germline CDR1 and CDR2: MNHNY and SVGAGI (reference sequence). The CDR3 DNA is TGTGCCAGCAGTCCGACCGGGACTAGCGGGAGTGGTGAGCAGTTCTTC. Amino acids: CASSPTGTSGSGEQFF.

The chain combines TRBV12-5 with TRBJ2-2, with TRBD1 as a possible D gene (6 bases). The CDR3 has 15 residues. The V gene lost 7 bases and the J gene lost 4 bases, with 16 bases spanning the gap. The V gene's germline CDR1 is LGHNT and CDR2 FRNRAP. As DNA, the CDR3 is TGTGCTAGTGTCTCCAACAGGGTTCGCACCGGGGAGCTGTTTTTT. It encodes CASVSNRVRTGELFF.

This chain connects TRBV14 to TRBJ2-7, with a tentative D call TRBD2 (5 bases). V lost 2 bases and J lost 2, with 10 bases in between. Germline V CDR1 and CDR2: SGHDN, FVKESK. This CDR3 comprises 14 residues. The CDR3 DNA follows: TGTGCCAGCAGCCAATTCCCCGGGGCCTACGAGCAGTACTTC. Protein: CASSQFPGAYEQYF.

The chain recombines TRBV2 with TRBJ1-1; D is uncertain. Germline V gives CDR1 SNHLY, CDR2 FYNNEI. V was pared by 0 bases and J by 6 bases, with 11 bases between. The CDR3 runs to 14 residues. CDR3 coding DNA: TGTGCCAGCAGTGAAGCGACGAGGACTGCTGAAGCTTTCTTT. Amino acid sequence: CASSEATRTAEAFF.

This sequence joins TRBV7-2 and TRBJ2-7; 7 nucleotides match TRBD1. Germline V gene sequence: CDR1 SGHTA, CDR2 FQGNSA. Losses at the gene ends were 1 base for V and 3 bases for J; bases not matched to a gene: 6. This CDR3 contains 15 residues. In DNA, the CDR3 is TGTGCCAGCAGCTTAGTAGTGGGACAGCTCTACGAGCAGTACTTC. Translation: CASSLVVGQLYEQYF. Complete variable domain (other parts from reference TRBV7-2 and TRBJ2-7): GAGVSQSPSNKVTEKGKDVELRCDPISGHTALYWYRQSLGQGLEFLIYFQGNSAPDKSGLPSDRFSAERTGGSVSTLTIQRTQQEDSAVYLCASSLVVGQLYEQYFGPGTRLTVT.

This sequence joins TRBV2 and TRBJ2-5; TRBD2 aligns across 7 bases. Per the germline V gene, CDR1 is SNHLY and CDR2 is FYNNEI. This CDR3 comprises 17 residues. The trim removed 10 bases at V and 2 bases at J, leaving 19 bases unmatched. CDR3 loop: CAIKQLERAGLQETQYF. The DNA of the CDR3 is TGTGCCATCAAGCAATTGGAGCGAGCGGGGCTACAAGAGACCCAGTACTTC.

The genes are TRBV5-6 and TRBJ1-1; tentatively, D is TRBD1 (5 bases). V dropped 1 base and J dropped 6 bases, with 10 bases sitting between them. This CDR3 has 13 amino acids. Germline lookup yields CDR1 SGHDT and CDR2 YYEEEE. CDR3 nucleotide sequence: TGTGCCAGCAGCTTGTGGAGGGGCGCTGAAGCTTTCTTT. It encodes CASSLWRGAEAFF.

This clone was seen a handful of times. V and J are TRBV7-9 and TRBJ1-5; no clear D. Germline V gene data show CDR1 as SEHNR and CDR2 as FQNEAQ (reference sequence). The germline V and J ends were trimmed by 5 bases and 4 bases, with 18 bases remaining between them. This CDR3 region has 16 residues. In DNA, the CDR3 is TGTGCCAGCAGCGCGCCAACGCGGGGTCCGAATCAGCCCCAGCATTTT. This translates into CASSAPTRGPNQPQHF.

This clone was counted only a few times. V gene TRBV7-2 combines with J gene TRBJ1-2; D unresolved. V lost 5 bases to trimming and J lost 0 bases, with 7 bases between them. Germline CDR1 is SGHTA and CDR2 is FQGNSA. The CDR3 is 13 residues long. Here the CDR3 reads CASSTETNYGYTF. As DNA, the CDR3 is TGTGCCAGCAGCACAGAAACTAACTATGGCTACACCTTC.

The rearrangement joins TRBV25-1 to TRBJ1-4; D is perhaps TRBD1 (5 bases). The CDR3 spans 14 residues. The V gene lost 6 bases and the J gene lost 6 bases, with 14 bases spanning the gap. Germline V gene lookup returns CDR1 MGHDK and CDR2 SYGVNS. The CDR3 loop is CASSPQGFDEKLFF. DNA of the CDR3: TGTGCCAGCAGCCCGCAGGGTTTTGATGAAAAACTGTTTTTT.

V usage is TRBV25-1 and J usage is TRBJ1-2; tentative D call: TRBD1 (6 bases). The germline CDR1 and CDR2 sequences are MGHDK and SYGVNS. V lost 2 bases and J 2 bases, leaving 6 bases between the germline ends. This CDR3 contains 13 residues. This CDR3 is CASSEGTNYGYTF. The CDR3 nucleotides read TGTGCCAGCAGTGAAGGGACAAACTATGGCTACACCTTC.

The chain combines TRBV15 with TRBJ2-2; a possible D gene is TRBD2 (5 bases). This CDR3 region has 15 residues. The germline V gene has CDR1 LNHNV and CDR2 YYDKDF (reference sequence). Trimming left V 4 bases short and J 4 bases short, with 13 bases between. DNA of the CDR3: TGTGCCACCAGCAAGTGGGTGGGGAGCACCGGGGAGCTGTTTTTT. Protein product: CATSKWVGSTGELFF.

This chain uses TRBV5-6 with TRBJ2-5; 8 nucleotides line up with TRBD1. This CDR3 is built from 14 residues. V shed 3 bases and J 5 bases; nucleotides not matched to a gene: 6. Germline assignment: CDR1 SGHDT and CDR2 YYEEEE. CDR3 nucleotides: TGTGCCAGCAGCTACGGACAGGGATGGGAGACCCAGTACTTC. This translates into CASSYGQGWETQYF.

V gene TRBV11-3 combines with J gene TRBJ2-5; no clear D gene. This CDR3 spans 15 amino acids. Germline loops: CDR1 SGHNT, CDR2 YENEEA. V lost 2 bases, J lost 0 bases, and 10 bases lay in between. The CDR3 loop is CASSLRDWYQETQYF. CDR3 in DNA: TGTGCCAGCAGCTTACGCGACTGGTACCAAGAGACCCAGTACTTC.

The chain carries TRBV18 and TRBJ2-1; unclear D gene. Germline V CDR1 and CDR2: KGHSH, LQKENI. V was clipped by 0 bases and J by 7 bases, with 7 bases between them. This CDR3 has 13 residues. The CDR3 nucleotides read TGTGCCAGCTCACCACCGAGTGTGAATGAGCAGTTCTTC. Its protein is CASSPPSVNEQFF.

This clone was observed a handful of times. V usage is TRBV10-3 and J usage is TRBJ1-5; D is uncertain. Trimming left V 7 bases short and J 3 bases short, with 13 bases between. This CDR3 spans 14 amino acids. The germline CDR1 and CDR2 sequences are ENHRY and SYGVKD. The CDR3 DNA sequence: TGTGCCATCAAGGCGAGAGGAATCAATCAGCCCCAGCATTTT. This sequence encodes CAIKARGINQPQHF.

V gene TRBV11-2 combines with J gene TRBJ2-3; 14 bases line up with TRBD2. V shed 5 bases and J 1 base; nucleotides not matched to a gene: 11. This CDR3 contains 19 residues. Germline assignment: CDR1 SGHAT and CDR2 FQNNGV. CDR3 DNA: TGTGCCAGCAGCCCCCGGTGGGGGACTAGCGGGGGTGGCACAGATACGCAGTATTTT. Translation: CASSPRWGTSGGGTDTQYF. The entire variable domain, with the rest obtained from reference TRBV11-2 and TRBJ2-3, is as follows: EAGVAQSPRYKIIEKRQSVAFWCNPISGHATLYWYQQILGQGPKLLIQFQNNGVVDDSQLPKDRFSAERLKGVDSTLKIQPAKLEDSAVYLCASSPRWGTSGGGTDTQYFGPGTRLTVL.

The genes are TRBV4-2 and TRBJ2-7, with D tentatively TRBD2 (6 bases). V shed 1 base and J shed 5 bases, with 9 bases lying between them. This CDR3 comprises 13 residues. Germline lookup yields CDR1 LGHNA and CDR2 YNFKEQ. CDR3 DNA: TGTGCCAGCAGCCAAGGGCGGGGAGACGAGCAGTACTTC. Its translation: CASSQGRGDEQYF.

This clone came up a few times. This rearrangement joins TRBV29-1 to TRBJ1-4; D remains unclear. This CDR3 region has 12 residues. Germline CDR1 and CDR2: SQVTM and ANQGSEA. V was trimmed by 4 bases and J by 8 bases, leaving 11 bases between them. DNA for the CDR3: TGCAGCGTTGGCCCCGGGGAGGAAAAACTGTTTTTT. Its protein is CSVGPGEEKLFF.

This clone was found a few times. The chain carries TRBV29-1 and TRBJ1-3, with unresolved D. CDR1 is SQVTM, CDR2 ANQGSEA, per germline. V shed 0 bases and J shed 0 bases, with 15 bases lying between them. The CDR3 has 17 residues. The CDR3 DNA reads TGCAGCGTTGAAGAGTTTGAGACACCGAGCTCTGGAAACACCATATATTTT. It is translated as CSVEEFETPSSGNTIYF.

The CDR3: CASSADTDEQYF. CDR3 bases: TGTGCCAGCAGCGCCGACACCGACGAGCAGTACTTC. This chain uses TRBV5-8 with TRBJ2-7, with D unresolved. CDR1 is SGHTS, CDR2 YDEGEE, per germline. The CDR3 sequence is 12 residues long. V gave up 4 bases and J gave up 5 bases, with 10 bases separating them.

This clone was detected a few times. J is TRBJ2-2 and V is TRBV28; D is unresolved. This CDR3 region has 10 residues. Germline CDR1 is MDHEN and CDR2 is SYDVKM. Trimming shortened V by 9 bases and J by 6 bases, and 5 bases separated the two germline ends. The CDR3 spells CASSAGELFF. For the CDR3, the DNA is TGTGCCAGTTCCGCCGGGGAGCTGTTTTTT. Filled out from reference TRBV28 and TRBJ2-2, the complete variable domain reads DVKVTQSSRYLVKRTGEKVFLECVQDMDHENMFWYRQDPGLGLRLIYFSYDVKMKEKGDIPEGYSVSREKKERFSLILESASTNQTSMYLCASSAGELFFGEGSRLTVL.